This T cell receptor beta chain was obtained from a study of blood T cell repertoires in COVID-19. V shed 4 bases and J 3 bases; nucleotides not matched to a gene: 20. The CDR3 has 19 residues. Germline CDR1 reads ENHRY; CDR2 reads SYGVKD. Profiling relied on immunoSEQ multiplex PCR, and the TCRdb table lists in-frame clones only, not all of them. The table shows tens of thousands of clones, with around 80% occurring only once. The sequence was collected from a human donor in a cohort sampled during active COVID-19. Sequenced material: peripheral blood. The V call is TRBV10-3, the J call TRBJ1-2; TRBD1 matches at 7 bases. For the CDR3, the DNA is TGTGCCATCAGTGGTTCGGATTCCGGCTCGGGGACAGTGGACTATGGCTACACCTTC. This gives the protein CAISGSDSGSGTVDYGYTF.